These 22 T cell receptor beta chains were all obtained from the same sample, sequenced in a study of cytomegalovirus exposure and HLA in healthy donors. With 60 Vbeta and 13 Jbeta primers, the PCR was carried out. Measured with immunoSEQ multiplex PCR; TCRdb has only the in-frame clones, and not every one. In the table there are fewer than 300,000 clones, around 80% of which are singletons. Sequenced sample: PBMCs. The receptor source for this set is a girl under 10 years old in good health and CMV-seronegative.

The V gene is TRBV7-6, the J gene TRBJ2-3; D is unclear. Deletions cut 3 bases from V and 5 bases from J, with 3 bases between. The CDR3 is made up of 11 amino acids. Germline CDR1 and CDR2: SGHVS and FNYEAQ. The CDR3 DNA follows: TGTGCCAGCAGCTTTCAAGATACGCAGTATTTT. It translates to CASSFQDTQYF.

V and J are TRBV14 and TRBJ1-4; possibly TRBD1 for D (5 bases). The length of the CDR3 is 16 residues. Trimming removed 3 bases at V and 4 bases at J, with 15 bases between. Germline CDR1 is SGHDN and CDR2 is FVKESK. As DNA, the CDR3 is TGTGCCAGCAGCCATAAAACCGGGACTTTTAATGAAAAACTGTTTTTT. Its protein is CASSHKTGTFNEKLFF.

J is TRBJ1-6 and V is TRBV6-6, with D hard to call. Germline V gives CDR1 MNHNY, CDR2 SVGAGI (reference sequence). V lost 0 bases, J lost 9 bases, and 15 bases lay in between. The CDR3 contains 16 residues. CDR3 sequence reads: CASSYSNLPTGSPLHF. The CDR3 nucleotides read TGTGCCAGCAGTTACTCGAACCTGCCCACGGGTTCACCCCTCCACTTT.

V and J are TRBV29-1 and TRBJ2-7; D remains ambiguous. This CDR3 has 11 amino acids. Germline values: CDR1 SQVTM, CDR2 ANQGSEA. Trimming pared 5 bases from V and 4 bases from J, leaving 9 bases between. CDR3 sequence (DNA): TGCAGCGTTCGAGGCCAGTACGAGCAGTACTTC. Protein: CSVRGQYEQYF.

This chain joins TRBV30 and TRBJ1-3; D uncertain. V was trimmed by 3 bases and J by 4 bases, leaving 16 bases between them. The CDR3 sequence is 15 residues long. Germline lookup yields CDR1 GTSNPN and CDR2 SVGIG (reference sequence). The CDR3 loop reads CAWSEGSELGNTIYF. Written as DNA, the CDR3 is TGTGCCTGGAGCGAGGGCAGCGAATTAGGAAACACCATATATTTT.

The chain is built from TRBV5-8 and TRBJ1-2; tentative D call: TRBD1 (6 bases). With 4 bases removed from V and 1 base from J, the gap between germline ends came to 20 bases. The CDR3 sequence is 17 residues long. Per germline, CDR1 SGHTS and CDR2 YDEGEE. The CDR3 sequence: CASSEPGHKTGNYGYTF. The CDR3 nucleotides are TGTGCCAGCAGCGAGCCGGGACATAAAACCGGTAACTATGGCTACACCTTC. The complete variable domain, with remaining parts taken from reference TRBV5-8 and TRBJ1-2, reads EAGVTQSPTHLIKTRGQQATLRCSPISGHTSVYWYQQALGLGLQFLLWYDEGEERNRGNFPPRFSGRQFPNYSSELNVNALELEDSALYLCASSEPGHKTGNYGYTFGSGTRLTVV.

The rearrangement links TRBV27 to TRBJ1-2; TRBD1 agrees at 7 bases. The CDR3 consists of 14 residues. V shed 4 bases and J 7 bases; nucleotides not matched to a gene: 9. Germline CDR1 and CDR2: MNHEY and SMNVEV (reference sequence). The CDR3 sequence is CASSSQTGVGGYTF. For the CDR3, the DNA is TGTGCCAGCAGTTCCCAAACAGGGGTTGGTGGCTACACCTTC.

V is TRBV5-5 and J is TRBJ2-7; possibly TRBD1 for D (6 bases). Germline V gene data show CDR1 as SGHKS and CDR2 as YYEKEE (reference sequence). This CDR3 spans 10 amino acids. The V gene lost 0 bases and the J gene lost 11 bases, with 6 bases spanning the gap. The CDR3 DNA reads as TGTGCCAGCAGCTTGGACAGGGAGTACTTC. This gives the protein CASSLDREYF.

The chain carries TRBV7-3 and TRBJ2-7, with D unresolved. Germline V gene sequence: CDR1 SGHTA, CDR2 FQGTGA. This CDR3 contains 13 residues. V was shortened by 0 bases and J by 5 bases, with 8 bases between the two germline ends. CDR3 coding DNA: TGTGCCAGCAGCTTAACCCCCAATGACGAGCAGTACTTC. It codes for CASSLTPNDEQYF.

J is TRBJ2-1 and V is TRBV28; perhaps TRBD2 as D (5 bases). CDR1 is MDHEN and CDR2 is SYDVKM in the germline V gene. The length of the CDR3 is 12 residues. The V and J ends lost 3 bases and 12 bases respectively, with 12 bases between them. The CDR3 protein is CASSFPPRGQFF. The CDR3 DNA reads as TGTGCCAGCAGTTTCCCCCCTCGGGGGCAGTTCTTC.

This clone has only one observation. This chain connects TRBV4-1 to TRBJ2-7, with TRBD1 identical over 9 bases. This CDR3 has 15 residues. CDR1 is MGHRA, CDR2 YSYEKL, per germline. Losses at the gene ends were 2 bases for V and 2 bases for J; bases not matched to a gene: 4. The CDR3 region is CASSQRGTGTYEQYF. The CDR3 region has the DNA TGCGCCAGCAGCCAACGGGGGACAGGGACCTACGAGCAGTACTTC.

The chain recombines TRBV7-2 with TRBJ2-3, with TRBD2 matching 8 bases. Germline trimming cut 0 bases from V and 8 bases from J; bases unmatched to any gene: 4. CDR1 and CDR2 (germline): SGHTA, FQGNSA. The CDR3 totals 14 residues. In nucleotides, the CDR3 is TGTGCCAGCAGCTTAGCCGGGACTAGGCCTACGCAGTATTTT. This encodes CASSLAGTRPTQYF.

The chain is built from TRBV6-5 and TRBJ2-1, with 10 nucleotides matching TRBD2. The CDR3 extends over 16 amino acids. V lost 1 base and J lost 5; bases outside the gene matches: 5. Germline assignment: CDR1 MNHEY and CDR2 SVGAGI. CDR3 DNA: TGTGCCAGCAGTTACTTTAGCGGGGGGATCAACAATGAGCAGTTCTTC. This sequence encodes CASSYFSGGINNEQFF.

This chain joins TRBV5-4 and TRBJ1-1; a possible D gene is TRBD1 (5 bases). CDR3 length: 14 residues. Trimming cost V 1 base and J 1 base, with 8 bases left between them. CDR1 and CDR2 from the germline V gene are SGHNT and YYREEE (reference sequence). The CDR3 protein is CASSLYGQNTEAFF. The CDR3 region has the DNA TGTGCCAGCAGCTTGTACGGACAGAACACTGAAGCTTTCTTT.

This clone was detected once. The CDR3 DNA follows: TGTGCCATCACCCCGGCAGGGGGAAGCTGTGGCTACACCTTC. As protein: CAITPAGGSCGYTF. The J gene is TRBJ1-2, the V gene TRBV10-3; 7 bases are a match to TRBD1. The junction had 12 bases not matched to a gene; V was cut back by 7 bases and J by 7 bases. The CDR3 sequence is 14 residues long. Germline loops: CDR1 ENHRY, CDR2 SYGVKD.

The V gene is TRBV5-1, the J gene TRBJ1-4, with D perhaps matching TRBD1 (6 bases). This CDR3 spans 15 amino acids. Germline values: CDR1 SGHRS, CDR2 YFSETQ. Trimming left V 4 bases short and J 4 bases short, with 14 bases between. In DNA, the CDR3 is TGCGCCAGCAGCCCGACAGGTGGGCGTAATGAAAAACTGTTTTTT. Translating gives CASSPTGGRNEKLFF.

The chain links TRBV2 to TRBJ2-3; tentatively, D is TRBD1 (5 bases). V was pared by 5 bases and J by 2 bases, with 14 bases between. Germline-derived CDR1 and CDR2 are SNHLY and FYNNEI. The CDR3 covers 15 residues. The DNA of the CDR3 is TGTGCCAGCAGTAGACAGCAAGCCTCCACAGATACGCAGTATTTT. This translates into CASSRQQASTDTQYF.

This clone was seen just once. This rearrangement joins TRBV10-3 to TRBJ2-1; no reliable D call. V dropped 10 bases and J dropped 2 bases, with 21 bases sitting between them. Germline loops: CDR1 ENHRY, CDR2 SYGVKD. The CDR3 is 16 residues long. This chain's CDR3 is CATVERIEVTYNEQFF. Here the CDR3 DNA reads TGTGCCACCGTCGAACGTATAGAGGTCACCTACAATGAGCAGTTCTTC.

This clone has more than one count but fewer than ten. The CDR3 DNA is TGCGCCAGCAGCTTGGGGGGGACTAGCCACGATACGCAGTATTTT. Its translation is CASSLGGTSHDTQYF. This rearrangement joins TRBV5-1 to TRBJ2-3; TRBD2 matches 9 bases. Trimming took 0 bases from V and 6 from J; bases not matched to a gene: 5. The length of the CDR3 is 15 residues. In germline, CDR1 is SGHRS, CDR2 YFSETQ.

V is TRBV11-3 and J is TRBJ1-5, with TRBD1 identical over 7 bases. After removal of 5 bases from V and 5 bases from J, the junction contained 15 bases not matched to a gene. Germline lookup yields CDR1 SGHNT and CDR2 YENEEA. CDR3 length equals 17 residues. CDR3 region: CASSPLTEGAHHQPQHF. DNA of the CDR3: TGTGCCAGCAGCCCGTTGACAGAGGGGGCCCACCATCAGCCCCAGCATTTT.

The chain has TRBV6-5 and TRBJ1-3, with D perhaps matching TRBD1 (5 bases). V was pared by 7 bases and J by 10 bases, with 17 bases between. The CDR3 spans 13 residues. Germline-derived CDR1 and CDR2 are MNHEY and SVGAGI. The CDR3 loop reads CASTRGEGRTIYF. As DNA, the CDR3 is TGTGCCAGCACTCGGGGGGAAGGCCGGACCATATATTTT.

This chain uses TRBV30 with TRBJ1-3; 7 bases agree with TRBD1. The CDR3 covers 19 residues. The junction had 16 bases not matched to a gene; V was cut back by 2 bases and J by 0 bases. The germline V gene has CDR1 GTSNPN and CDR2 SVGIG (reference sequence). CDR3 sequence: CAWSPPGQYREPSGNTIYF. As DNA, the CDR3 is TGTGCCTGGAGTCCCCCGGGACAGTACCGTGAACCCTCTGGAAACACCATATATTTT. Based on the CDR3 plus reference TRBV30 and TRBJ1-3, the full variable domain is SQTIHQWPATLVQPVGSPLSLECTVEGTSNPNLYWYRQAAGRGLQLLFYSVGIGQISSEVPQNLSASRPQDRQFILSSKKLLLSDSGFYLCAWSPPGQYREPSGNTIYFGEGSWLTVV.